The rows below give T cell receptor beta chains drawn from one sample of a study of identical twins. MiXCR was run by TCRdb on the 5' RACE reads, yielding one entry per CDR3 protein. The data contain 500,000 to 600,000 distinct CDR3 sequences, around 20% of them singletons. This same sample was also taken into another study, of T cells expressing NK-cell markers.

Sequencing was carried out using CD4+ T cells sorted from blood. These receptors all come from a woman younger than 30 in good health. The CDR3 runs from the conserved cysteine through the conserved F or W. A D gene is named only where the DNA matches it firmly. Not every row has a clone size; where given, it reads once, few, many or a size class.

d_gene	abundance	v_gene	j_gene	CDR3nt	CDR3aa
TRBD1	-	TRBV5-1	TRBJ2-1	TGCGCCAGCAGCCACCGGGACAGGGTTAGATACAATGAGCAGTTCTTC	CASSHRDRVRYNEQFF
-	-	TRBV18	TRBJ2-7	TGTGCCAGCTCACCGATCCCGGGCTACGAGCAGTACTTC	CASSPIPGYEQYF
TRBD2	once	TRBV10-2	TRBJ2-3	TGCGCCAGCAGTGAGTCCGGGACTAGCGGATTTAGCACAGATACGCAGTATTTT	CASSESGTSGFSTDTQYF
-	-	TRBV6-1	TRBJ1-2	TGTGCCAGCAGTGAACTGCAGGGTCCCGGCTACACCTTC	CASSELQGPGYTF
TRBD2	-	TRBV20-1	TRBJ2-1	TGCAGTGCTACACGGGAAATAGCGGGCCTCAATGAGCAGTTCTTC	CSATREIAGLNEQFF
TRBD2	-	TRBV20-1	TRBJ2-3	TGCAGTGGACGGCATCCTAGCGGGAGAGTGGATACGCAGTATTTT	CSGRHPSGRVDTQYF
TRBD2	-	TRBV10-3	TRBJ2-3	TGTGCCATCAGTGACAGGACTAGCGGGCTTTTCACAGATACGCAGTATTTT	CAISDRTSGLFTDTQYF
-	-	TRBV18	TRBJ2-7	TGTGCCAGCTCACCCCCTAGCGCAACCTACGAGCAGTACTTC	CASSPPSATYEQYF
TRBD1	-	TRBV5-4	TRBJ2-3	TGTGCCAGCAGCTTGGGACAGGGGGAGGGAGATACGCAGTATTTT	CASSLGQGEGDTQYF
-	-	TRBV20-1	TRBJ1-2	TGCAGTGCTAGTCCATGGGGTAACTATGGCTACACCTTC	CSASPWGNYGYTF
-	few	TRBV5-5	TRBJ1-1	TGTGCCAGCAGCTTGGTTACCACCTCGAACACTGAAGCTTTCTTT	CASSLVTTSNTEAFF
TRBD2	few	TRBV7-7	TRBJ2-5	TGTGCCAGCAGCTCCCTAGCGGGACGGTACCAAGAGACCCAGTACTTC	CASSSLAGRYQETQYF
-	-	TRBV3-1	TRBJ1-1	TGTGCCAGCAGCTGGAGCGGGGGCGAGGAAGCTTTCTTT	CASSWSGGEEAFF
-	few	TRBV7-2	TRBJ2-3	TGTGCCAGCAGACAGGCCAGCACAGATACGCAGTATTTT	CASRQASTDTQYF
-	-	TRBV20-1	TRBJ2-7	TGCAGTGCTCCATCCCCCTACGAGCAGTACTTC	CSAPSPYEQYF
TRBD1	many	TRBV5-1	TRBJ1-2	TGCGCCAGCAGCAACACAGGGGACTATGGCTACACCTTC	CASSNTGDYGYTF
-	few	TRBV7-6	TRBJ2-3	TGTGCCAGCAGCTTAGCGATAGATACGCAGTATTTT	CASSLAIDTQYF
TRBD2	many	TRBV12-3/TRBV12-4	TRBJ2-3	TGTGCCAGCAGTTCGCCTCGGGGGGGCACAGATACGCAGTATTTT	CASSSPRGGTDTQYF
-	few	TRBV14	TRBJ2-3	TGTGCCAGCAGCCAAAAGCGAGCGGGCGCGTTCCGCACAGATACGCAGTATTTT	CASSQKRAGAFRTDTQYF
TRBD1	few	TRBV5-5	TRBJ2-2	TGTGCCAGCAGCTGGGACAGCACCGGGGAGCTGTTTTTT	CASSWDSTGELFF
-	-	TRBV7-2	TRBJ2-7	TGTGCCAGCACCAGCATCCCCGCGGAGGGCGAGCAGTACTTC	CASTSIPAEGEQYF
TRBD2	-	TRBV7-2	TRBJ2-5	TGTGCCAGCAGCTTACAACTAGCGGTCCAAGAGACCCAGTACTTC	CASSLQLAVQETQYF
-	-	TRBV5-1	TRBJ1-1	TGCGCCAGCAGCTTATTGGGACCCAGGAACACTGAAGCTTTCTTT	CASSLLGPRNTEAFF
-	few	TRBV5-6	TRBJ1-4	TGTGCCAGCAGCTTGTGGGTTGCAACTAATGAAAAACTGTTTTTT	CASSLWVATNEKLFF
TRBD1	-	TRBV2	TRBJ1-5	TGTGCCTGGCGCGGGACAGGGGTTAATCAGCCCCAGCATTTT	CAWRGTGVNQPQHF
TRBD2	few	TRBV20-1	TRBJ2-7	TGCAGTGCTAGAGACCGCAGACTAGCGGTATACGAGCAGTACTTC	CSARDRRLAVYEQYF
TRBD1	-	TRBV11-2	TRBJ2-1	TGTGCCAGCAGCTCGACAGAAGGGGGCGTGGGGAATGAGCAGTTCTTC	CASSSTEGGVGNEQFF
TRBD1	once	TRBV7-8	TRBJ2-1	TGTGCCAGCAGCGGGACAGGGATGTCCTACAATGAGCAGTTCTTC	CASSGTGMSYNEQFF
-	few	TRBV29-1	TRBJ2-1	TGCAGCGTTGAAGTGTCTAGAATTAACAATGAGCAGTTCTTC	CSVEVSRINNEQFF
-	many	TRBV11-2	TRBJ2-1	TGTGCCAGCAGCACCAAGGCGGCCGGGAATGAGCAGTTCTTC	CASSTKAAGNEQFF
TRBD1	-	TRBV5-1	TRBJ1-2	TGCGCCAGCAGCCCCGGACAGGGCCCTGGCTACACCTTC	CASSPGQGPGYTF
TRBD2	few	TRBV4-2	TRBJ2-7	TGTGCCAGCAGCCAAGGGCTAGCGGGAGCCTACGAGCAGTACTTC	CASSQGLAGAYEQYF
-	few	TRBV11-2	TRBJ2-3	TGTGCCAGCAGCTCCACCTTTAGGGATACGCAGTATTTT	CASSSTFRDTQYF
TRBD2	once	TRBV7-9	TRBJ2-5	TGTGCCAGCAGCCAGCACATAGCGGGGCAAGAGACCCAGTACTTC	CASSQHIAGQETQYF
-	few	TRBV9	TRBJ2-1	TGTGCCAGCAGCGTTGTTGACAGTCACAATGAGCAGTTCTTC	CASSVVDSHNEQFF
-	-	TRBV11-1	TRBJ2-3	TGTGCCAGCGGAGTAGAGGGTTCGCAGTATTTT	CASGVEGSQYF
-	few	TRBV20-1	TRBJ2-3	TGCAGTGCTAGAGATCCAACCATCAAGAGGCTGGATACGCAGTATTTT	CSARDPTIKRLDTQYF
-	-	TRBV2	TRBJ2-5	TGTGCCAGCAGTGTTGCGTTGGGGGAGGCAGAGACCCAGTACTTC	CASSVALGEAETQYF
TRBD2	many	TRBV19	TRBJ2-1	TGTGCCAGTAGTACGTTGAGCGGGATCTCCTACAATGAGCAGTTCTTC	CASSTLSGISYNEQFF
-	-	TRBV5-1	TRBJ2-2	TGCGCCAGCAGCTCCCGGGCCGCCGACACCGGGGAGCTGTTTTTT	CASSSRAADTGELFF
TRBD1	few	TRBV4-2	TRBJ2-2	TGTGCCAGCAGCCAAGAGGGGAACAGGGGCACCGGGGAGCTGTTTTTT	CASSQEGNRGTGELFF
TRBD1	few	TRBV20-1	TRBJ2-7	TGCAGTGCTCGGGACAGAGTCTACGAGCAGTACTTC	CSARDRVYEQYF
-	many	TRBV5-1	TRBJ2-7	TGCGCCAGCAGCTTGGAATGGGGATACGAGCAGTACTTC	CASSLEWGYEQYF
-	-	TRBV20-1	TRBJ2-3	TGCAGTGCCATACGGGTAATTCGCGGAGATACGCAGTATTTT	CSAIRVIRGDTQYF
TRBD2	-	TRBV10-3	TRBJ2-1	TGTGCCATCAGTGTATCTGGGGGGGGGACCTACAATGAGCAGTTCTTC	CAISVSGGGTYNEQFF
-	few	TRBV28	TRBJ2-1	TGTGCCAGCAGTGACGCTTGGAGGGTCTACAATGAGCAGTTCTTC	CASSDAWRVYNEQFF
-	-	TRBV7-9	TRBJ1-1	TGTGCCAGCAGCTTCCCGGCAGGGGTGAACACTGAAGCTTTCTTT	CASSFPAGVNTEAFF
-	-	TRBV20-1	TRBJ2-2	TGCAGTGCTAGTGGGGTCCTGGCCGGGGAGCTGTTTTTT	CSASGVLAGELFF
-	few	TRBV9	TRBJ1-1	TGTGCCAGCAGCGGTGGGGCAGGGACAGCTTTCTTT	CASSGGAGTAFF
-	many	TRBV29-1	TRBJ2-7	TGCAGCGTTGCTCAAGGTTACGAGCAGTACTTC	CSVAQGYEQYF
-	-	TRBV6-2/TRBV6-3	TRBJ1-1	TGTGCCAGCATTTCGGACGGAGGCAACACTGAAGCTTTCTTT	CASISDGGNTEAFF
-	-	TRBV11-2	TRBJ2-2	TGTGCCAGCAGCTTAGCGGGAGTTCAAACCGGGGAGCTGTTTTTT	CASSLAGVQTGELFF
-	-	TRBV20-1	TRBJ2-1	TGCAGTGCTAGCATCGAGAGCAATGAGCAGTTCTTC	CSASIESNEQFF
-	many	TRBV15	TRBJ2-5	TGTGCCACCAGCAGAGATCAGGGGTGGGAGGAGACCCAGTACTTC	CATSRDQGWEETQYF
-	few	TRBV15	TRBJ1-1	TGTGCCACCAGCAGAATTAATGAAGCTTTCTTT	CATSRINEAFF
-	once	TRBV7-2	TRBJ2-5	TGTGCCAGCAGCTTATCTTGGACCCAGTACTTC	CASSLSWTQYF